The clone carrying this T cell receptor (beta chain) was seen only once. These data are taken from a study of OX40 agonist ivuxolimab in advanced cancers. This CDR3 spans 14 amino acids. V was clipped by 3 bases and J by 1 base, with 7 bases between them. Germline V gene data show CDR1 as SNHLY and CDR2 as FYNNEI. Measured with immunoSEQ multiplex PCR; TCRdb has only the in-frame clones, and not every one. The data hold 31,000 or so clones, with around nine tenths observed a single time. The receptor was isolated from an adult with an advanced solid tumor such as melanoma, head and neck, liver or kidney cancer. The sample here was CD4+ or CD8+ T cells sorted from blood, taken in a trial of the OX40 agonist ivuxolimab. The V gene is TRBV2, the J gene TRBJ1-5; D call uncertain. The CDR3 region has the DNA TGTGCCAGCAGTGATCTGCCAAGCAATCAGCCCCAGCATTTT. It codes for CASSDLPSNQPQHF. Variable domain in full (rest from reference TRBV2 and TRBJ1-5): EPEVTQTPSHQVTQMGQEVILRCVPISNHLYFYWYRQILGQKVEFLVSFYNNEISEKSEIFDDQFSVERPDGSNFTLKIRSTKLEDSAMYFCASSDLPSNQPQHFGDGTRLSIL.